A single sample is the source of the 27 T cell receptor beta chains below, sequenced in a study of CD8 T cells in ankylosing spondylitis. Points from the study as a whole: What seemed typical of ankylosing spondylitis blood was a TCR beta motif built from several highly homologous variants.

TCRdb passed the 5' RACE reads through MiXCR, listing each CDR3 protein once. The data hold roughly 490,000 distinct CDR3 sequences, with roughly 5% observed a single time. No antigen has been assigned to these receptors. The specimen was blood, either unsorted or a sorted T cell fraction (not recorded which). The receptor source for this set is a male donor with ankylosing spondylitis.

This clonotype was seen at least ten times. The chain recombines TRBV5-1 with TRBJ1-1, with 9 nucleotides matching TRBD1. Germline V gene lookup returns CDR1 SGHRS and CDR2 YFSETQ. Trimming cost V 4 bases and J 5 bases; bases outside gene matches: 6. CDR3 size: 14 residues. CDR3 sequence reads: CASSQDRGYTEAFF. The CDR3 coding sequence is TGCGCCAGCAGCCAGGACAGGGGATATACTGAAGCTTTCTTT.

There are many counts of this clonotype. The J gene is TRBJ1-1, the V gene TRBV5-1; D is undetermined. CDR3 length: 15 residues. V was pared by 4 bases and J by 3 bases, with 16 bases between. CDR1 and CDR2 from the germline V gene are SGHRS and YFSETQ. The CDR3 sequence: CASSPQPIGDTEAFF. CDR3 coding DNA: TGCGCCAGCAGCCCTCAACCGATTGGGGACACTGAAGCTTTCTTT.

In this sample, this clonotype turned up many times. The rearrangement joins TRBV4-1 to TRBJ1-5; maybe TRBD1 (6 bases). The CDR3 is made up of 16 amino acids. Deletions cut 1 base from V and 7 bases from J, with 17 bases between. Germline V gene data show CDR1 as MGHRA and CDR2 as YSYEKL. The CDR3 DNA reads TGCGCCAGCAGCCAAGGAGGGTTCGAGGGGGGGCAGCCCCAGCATTTT. It codes for CASSQGGFEGGQPQHF.

This clonotype came up many times. The chain is built from TRBV20-1 and TRBJ2-7; 12 bases map to TRBD2. The V segment lost 6 bases and the J segment 3 bases; nucleotides outside the gene matches: 6. CDR1 and CDR2 from the germline V gene are DFQATT and SNEGSKA (reference sequence). This CDR3 region has 14 residues. Written as DNA, the CDR3 is TGCAGTGCCGCGACTAGCGGGGGTTTCTACGAGCAGTACTTC. It yields the protein CSAATSGGFYEQYF.

This clonotype was recorded many times. The chain uses TRBV12-5 and TRBJ2-3; no clear D. The CDR3 contains 13 residues. The V and J ends lost 7 bases and 1 base respectively, with 9 bases between them. CDR1 LGHNT and CDR2 FRNRAP come from the germline V gene. CDR3 coding DNA: TGTGCTAGTGTCGGCCGCGGCACAGATACGCAGTATTTT. Protein product: CASVGRGTDTQYF.

Many counts were recorded for this clonotype. The J gene is TRBJ2-5, the V gene TRBV25-1, with 10 bases aligning to TRBD1. This CDR3 comprises 19 residues. Germline CDR1 and CDR2: MGHDK and SYGVNS. The V segment lost 4 bases and the J segment 0 bases; nucleotides outside the gene matches: 14. The CDR3 here is CASSGDRDRGQADQETQYF. CDR3 bases: TGTGCCAGCAGTGGAGACCGGGACAGGGGACAAGCGGACCAAGAGACCCAGTACTTC.

Ten or more counts support this clonotype. The gene calls are TRBV11-2 and TRBJ1-1, with D possibly being TRBD1 (5 bases). Per germline, CDR1 SGHAT and CDR2 FQNNGV. Trimming left V 1 base short and J 11 bases short, with 11 bases between. The CDR3 has 12 residues. CDR3 DNA: TGTGCCAGCAGCTTAGTAATGGGGGATGCTTTCTTT. Encoded protein: CASSLVMGDAFF.

The table lists this clonotype with a few counts. The chain carries TRBV6-2 or TRBV6-3 and TRBJ2-1; tentative D call: TRBD2 (6 bases). The germline V gene has CDR1 MNHEY and CDR2 SVGEGT. V lost 5 bases and J 9 bases, leaving 17 bases between the germline ends. The CDR3 has 14 amino acids. This CDR3 is CASSLTSPGSEQFF. The CDR3 bases are TGTGCCAGCAGTCTTACTAGCCCGGGTAGTGAGCAGTTCTTC.

The table lists this clonotype with many counts. The J gene is TRBJ2-1, the V gene TRBV20-1, with 8 bases identical to TRBD2. The CDR3 totals 13 residues. V shed 6 bases and J 0 bases; nucleotides not matched to a gene: 1. Germline CDR1 is DFQATT and CDR2 is SNEGSKA (reference sequence). This CDR3 reads CSAGGASYNEQFF. The CDR3 nucleotides are TGCAGTGCCGGGGGGGCCTCCTACAATGAGCAGTTCTTC.

The table lists this clonotype with many counts. The CDR3 DNA reads TGTGCCAGCAGTTTCCCGGTTGGCTACACCTTC. Residues: CASSFPVGYTF. The V call is TRBV6-2 or TRBV6-3, the J call TRBJ1-2; no reliable D call. Trimming took 4 bases from V and 7 from J, leaving 7 bases between them. There are 11 residues in the CDR3. Germline V gives CDR1 MNHEY, CDR2 SVGEGT.

This clonotype has a handful of counts. V is TRBV7-2 and J is TRBJ2-3; the match to TRBD2 covers 15 bases. Trimming at V came to 10 bases and at J to 10 bases, leaving 15 bases not matched to a gene. CDR3 length: 16 residues. Per the germline V gene, CDR1 is SGHTA and CDR2 is FQGNSA. The CDR3 sequence: CAIDTGLAGGLGAQYF. DNA of the CDR3: TGTGCCATCGACACGGGACTAGCGGGGGGCCTCGGGGCGCAGTATTTT.

This clonotype came up many times. The gene calls are TRBV2 and TRBJ2-1; 9 bases align to TRBD2. Trimming cost V 3 bases and J 8 bases; bases outside gene matches: 5. Germline-derived CDR1 and CDR2 are SNHLY and FYNNEI. The CDR3 sequence is 14 residues long. The CDR3 DNA follows: TGTGCCAGCAGTGAGGTAGCGGGAGTACATGAGCAGTTCTTC. Amino acid sequence: CASSEVAGVHEQFF.

This clonotype has a count of ten or more. This rearrangement joins TRBV4-1 to TRBJ1-3; 10 bases align to TRBD1. From germline, CDR1 is MGHRA and CDR2 YSYEKL. The CDR3 runs to 16 residues. Germline trimming cut 5 bases from V and 1 base from J; bases unmatched to any gene: 5. The CDR3: CASSTDRGLSGNTIYF. The CDR3 DNA is TGCGCCAGCAGCACCGACAGGGGGCTTTCTGGAAACACCATATATTTT.

This clonotype was detected many times. The rearrangement uses TRBV4-3 and TRBJ2-6, with TRBD1 matching 8 bases. This CDR3 has 19 amino acids. The J segment lost 0 bases and the V segment lost 1 base, leaving 8 bases of the junction unmatched. Germline V gene data show CDR1 as LGHNA and CDR2 as YSLEER. This chain's CDR3 is CASSQASTGVYSGANVLTF. DNA of the CDR3: TGCGCCAGCAGCCAAGCCTCGACAGGGGTTTACTCTGGGGCCAACGTCCTGACTTTC.

This clonotype was counted at least ten times. J is TRBJ2-1 and V is TRBV9; possibly TRBD1 for D (6 bases). V was trimmed by 4 bases and J by 7 bases, leaving 15 bases between them. The length of the CDR3 is 14 residues. The germline gives CDR1 SGDLS, CDR2 YYNGEE. The CDR3 nucleotides read TGTGCCAGCAGCACCCACAGGGAGAGGAATGAGCAGTTCTTC. Translating it yields CASSTHRERNEQFF.

This clonotype showed up many times. The chain employs TRBV10-3 and TRBJ1-2; weak D call: TRBD1 (6 bases). The CDR3 length is 16 residues. Germline values: CDR1 ENHRY, CDR2 SYGVKD. With 2 bases removed from V and 2 bases from J, the gap between germline ends came to 15 bases. The CDR3 sequence is CAISENNRVMNYGYTF. CDR3 bases: TGTGCCATCAGTGAGAATAACAGGGTGATGAACTATGGCTACACCTTC.

This clonotype came up many times. The J gene is TRBJ2-2, the V gene TRBV5-1; the D is unclear. The CDR3 has 15 amino acids. Germline loops: CDR1 SGHRS, CDR2 YFSETQ. Trimming stripped 4 bases from V and 5 bases from J, with 15 bases between. The CDR3 sequence: CASSRSSQKTGELFF. CDR3 in DNA: TGCGCCAGCAGCCGATCCTCCCAAAAGACCGGGGAGCTGTTTTTT.

The chain joins TRBV2 to TRBJ2-7; D possibly uses TRBD1 or TRBD2 (6 bases each). Germline assignment: CDR1 SNHLY and CDR2 FYNNEI. The CDR3 is made up of 14 amino acids. V lost 4 bases to trimming and J lost 6 bases, with 16 bases between them. In nucleotides, the CDR3 is TGTGCCAGCAGTGTTAGGGGGGAAGGTGTCGAGCAGTACTTC. This codes for CASSVRGEGVEQYF.

This clonotype occurred a few times. V usage is TRBV6-5 and J usage is TRBJ2-6; D is unresolved. The CDR3 length is 19 residues. V lost 0 bases to trimming and J lost 0 bases, with 15 bases between them. CDR1 MNHEY and CDR2 SVGAGI come from the germline V gene. The CDR3 region is CASSYSGQPGSSGANVLTF. CDR3 coding DNA: TGTGCCAGCAGTTACTCGGGTCAGCCTGGGTCCTCTGGGGCCAACGTCCTGACTTTC.

This clonotype appeared many times. The genes are TRBV6-6 and TRBJ1-3; TRBD1 aligns across 7 bases. Germline CDR1 reads MNHNY; CDR2 reads SVGAGI (reference sequence). The CDR3 totals 12 residues. Trimming cost V 6 bases and J 9 bases; bases outside gene matches: 5. The CDR3 DNA sequence: TGTGCCAGCAGCCACCCAGGGGGCACCATATATTTT. Translating it yields CASSHPGGTIYF.

V gene TRBV29-1 combines with J gene TRBJ2-3; the D gene is possibly TRBD2 (6 bases). Trimming removed 8 bases from V and 6 bases from J, with 15 bases in between. Germline V gene data show CDR1 as SQVTM and CDR2 as ANQGSEA. This CDR3 spans 12 amino acids. The CDR3 reads CSSRLDLDTQYF. The CDR3 nucleotides are TGCAGCTCTAGACTAGACCTTGATACGCAGTATTTT.

This clonotype was seen ten or more times. The rearrangement uses TRBV15 and TRBJ2-6; TRBD1 is a possible D gene (7 bases). The CDR3 length is 16 residues. V gave up 4 bases and J gave up 7 bases, with 17 bases separating them. Per the germline V gene, CDR1 is LNHNV and CDR2 is YYDKDF (reference sequence). Here the CDR3 reads CATSKRQGGLANVLTF. As DNA, the CDR3 is TGTGCCACCAGCAAGCGTCAGGGGGGATTAGCCAACGTCCTGACTTTC.

The sample holds many counts of this clonotype. The CDR3 bases are TGTGCCAGCAGCCCCGGGGGCGACACAGATACGCAGTATTTT. Encoded protein: CASSPGGDTDTQYF. V gene TRBV6-2 or TRBV6-3 combines with J gene TRBJ2-3, with D perhaps given as TRBD1 or TRBD2 (6 bases each). The CDR3 has 14 residues. Germline loops: CDR1 MNHEY, CDR2 SVGEGT. The V end was cut by 6 bases, the J end by 2 bases, with 12 bases between.

This clonotype was observed many times. The chain employs TRBV12-3 or TRBV12-4 and TRBJ1-1, with D unresolved. CDR3 length: 11 residues. The germline V and J ends were trimmed by 6 bases and 8 bases, with 10 bases remaining between them. In DNA form, the CDR3 reads TGTGCCAGCAGCCAAGGCCCCGAAGCTTTCTTT. Residues: CASSQGPEAFF.

This clonotype was observed many times. The rearrangement links TRBV5-1 to TRBJ2-3; TRBD1 aligns across 8 bases. V was pared by 4 bases and J by 5 bases, with 6 bases of the junction left unmatched. CDR3 length: 14 amino acids. Germline values: CDR1 SGHRS, CDR2 YFSETQ. The CDR3 coding sequence is TGCGCCAGCAGCAGGACAGGGAAGGAAGATACGCAGTATTTT. It encodes CASSRTGKEDTQYF.

This clonotype was counted many times. The rearrangement links TRBV11-3 to TRBJ2-7, with D maybe TRBD2 (6 bases). V lost 5 bases to trimming and J lost 3 bases, with 11 bases between them. Germline CDR1 reads SGHNT; CDR2 reads YENEEA. The CDR3 loop spans 13 amino acids. Written as DNA, the CDR3 is TGTGCCAGCAGCCGCGGGACTTACTACGAGCAGTACTTC. It is translated as CASSRGTYYEQYF. The whole variable domain, filled in from reference TRBV11-3 and TRBJ2-7, reads EAGVVQSPRYKIIEKKQPVAFWCNPISGHNTLYWYLQNLGQGPELLIRYENEEAVDDSQLPKDRFSAERLKGVDSTLKIQPAELGDSAVYLCASSRGTYYEQYFGPGTRLTVT.

The table lists this clonotype with many counts. The rearrangement uses TRBV9 and TRBJ1-2; TRBD1 matches 7 bases. The CDR3 totals 14 residues. Germline loops: CDR1 SGDLS, CDR2 YYNGEE. Trimming took 3 bases from V and 0 from J; bases not matched to a gene: 2. Here the CDR3 reads CASSGGTANYGYTF. For the CDR3, the DNA is TGTGCCAGCAGCGGGGGGACAGCTAACTATGGCTACACCTTC.